This T cell receptor (beta chain) stems from a study of blood T cells in healthy people across ages. This clonotype was detected only once. The antigen is not known. With a J-beta primer mix and a sample-barcoded 5' primer, a second PCR ran roughly 6 to 11 cycles. TCRdb processed the 5' RACE reads anew with MiXCR; each CDR3 protein has one entry. The sample consists of 1,300,000 or so distinct CDR3 sequences, around 59% of them appearing once. Whole-study findings and limits: Roughly linearly, TCR beta diversity per million T cells fell as age increased. Bulk PBMC profiling left naive and antigen-experienced comparisons inconclusive. Not knowing donor CMV status may have confounded expanded clonotype changes.

PBMCs were isolated at a quantity of at least 7 million per sample. This CDR3 has 19 residues. The V segment lost 0 bases and the J segment 3 bases; nucleotides outside the gene matches: 16. Germline V lookup: CDR1 GTSNPN, CDR2 SVGIG (reference sequence). This TCR came from a man younger than 30 in good health. The sample consisted of blood. V and J are TRBV30 and TRBJ2-7, with 11 nucleotides matching TRBD2. CDR3 nucleotide sequence: TGTGCCTGGAGTGTACTTGGGGGACTAGCGGTCCCGGGCCTCTACGAGCAGTACTTC. It specifies CAWSVLGGLAVPGLYEQYF.